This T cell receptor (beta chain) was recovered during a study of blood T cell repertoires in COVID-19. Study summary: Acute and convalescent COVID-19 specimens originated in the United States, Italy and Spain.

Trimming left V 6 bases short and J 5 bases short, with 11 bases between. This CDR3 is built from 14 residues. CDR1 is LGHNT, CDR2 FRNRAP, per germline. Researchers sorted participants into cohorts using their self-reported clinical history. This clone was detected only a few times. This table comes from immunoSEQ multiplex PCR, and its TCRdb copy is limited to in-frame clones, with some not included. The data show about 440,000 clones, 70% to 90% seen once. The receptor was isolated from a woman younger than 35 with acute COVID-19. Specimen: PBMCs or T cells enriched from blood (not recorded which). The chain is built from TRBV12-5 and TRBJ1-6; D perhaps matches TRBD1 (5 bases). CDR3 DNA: TGTGCTAGTGGACCGGACACAAATAATTCACCCCTCCACTTT. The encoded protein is CASGPDTNNSPLHF.